This TCR beta chain was identified during a study of blood T cells in healthy people across ages. The CDR3 runs 15 residues. Germline-derived CDR1 and CDR2 are MNHEY and SVGEGT. Trimming took 5 bases from V and 3 from J, leaving 11 bases between them. Remarks on this clonotype: What it binds is unknown.

Notes on the study in general: Measured against age, TCR beta diversity per million T cells decreased in a roughly linear manner. It was held that the diversity estimates obtained from one million T cells were underestimates.

For the second PCR, which ran for about 7 to 12 cycles, a sample-barcoded 5' primer and a J-beta primer mix were used. One entry per CDR3 protein results from TCRdb running MiXCR on the 5' RACE reads. The sample records some 1.5 million distinct CDR3 sequences, roughly 43% being singletons. The sample consisted of blood. The sequence came from a woman between 18 and 30 years old in good health. The chain joins TRBV6-2 or TRBV6-3 to TRBJ2-6; TRBD2 is a possible D gene (6 bases). The CDR3 region is CASSLAGLGANVLTF. CDR3 DNA sequence: TGTGCCAGCAGTCTCGCGGGGCTTGGGGCCAACGTCCTGACTTTC.